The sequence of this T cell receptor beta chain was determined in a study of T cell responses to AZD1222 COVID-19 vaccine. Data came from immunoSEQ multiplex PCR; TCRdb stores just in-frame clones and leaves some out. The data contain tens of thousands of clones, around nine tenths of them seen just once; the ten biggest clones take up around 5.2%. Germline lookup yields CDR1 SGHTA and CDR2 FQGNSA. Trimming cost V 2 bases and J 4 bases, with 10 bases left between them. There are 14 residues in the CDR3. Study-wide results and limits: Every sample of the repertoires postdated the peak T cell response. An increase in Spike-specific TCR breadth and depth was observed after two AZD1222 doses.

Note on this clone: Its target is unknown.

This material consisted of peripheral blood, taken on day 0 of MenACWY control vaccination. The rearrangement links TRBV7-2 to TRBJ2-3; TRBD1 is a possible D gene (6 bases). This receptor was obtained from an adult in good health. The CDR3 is CASSLQGGADTQYF. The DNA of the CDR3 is TGTGCCAGCAGCTTACAAGGGGGAGCAGATACGCAGTATTTT.